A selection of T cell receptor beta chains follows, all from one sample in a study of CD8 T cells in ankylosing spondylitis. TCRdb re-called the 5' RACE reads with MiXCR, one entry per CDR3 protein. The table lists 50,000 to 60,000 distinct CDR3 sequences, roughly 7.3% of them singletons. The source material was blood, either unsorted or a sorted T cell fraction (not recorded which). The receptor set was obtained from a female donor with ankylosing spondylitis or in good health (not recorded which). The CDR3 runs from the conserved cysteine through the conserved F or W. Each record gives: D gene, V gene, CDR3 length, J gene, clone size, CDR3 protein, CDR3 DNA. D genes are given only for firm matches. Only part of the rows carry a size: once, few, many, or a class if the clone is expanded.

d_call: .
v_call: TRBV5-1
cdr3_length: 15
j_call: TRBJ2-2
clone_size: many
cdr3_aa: CASSPDGYPTRELFF
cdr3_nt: TGCGCCAGCAGCCCGGACGGCTACCCCACCCGGGAGCTGTTTTTT

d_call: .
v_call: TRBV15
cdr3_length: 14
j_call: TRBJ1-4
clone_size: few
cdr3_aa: CATSRGGSIEKLFF
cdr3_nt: TGTGCCACCAGCAGAGGGGGATCCATTGAAAAACTGTTTTTT

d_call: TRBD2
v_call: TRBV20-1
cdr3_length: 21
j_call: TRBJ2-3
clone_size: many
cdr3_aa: CSASTGWEGKIGTSGLDTQYF
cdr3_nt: TGCAGTGCTAGTACGGGTTGGGAGGGGAAAATCGGGACTAGCGGCTTAGATACGCAGTATTTT

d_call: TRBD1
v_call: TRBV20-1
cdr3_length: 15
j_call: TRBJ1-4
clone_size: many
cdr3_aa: CSATPRTGLGEKLFF
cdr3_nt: TGCAGTGCTACGCCCAGGACAGGTCTGGGGGAAAAACTGTTTTTT

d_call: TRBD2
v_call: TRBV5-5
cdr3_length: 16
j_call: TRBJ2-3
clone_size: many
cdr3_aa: CASGRFGLAGGDTQYF
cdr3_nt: TGTGCCAGCGGACGATTCGGACTAGCGGGGGGAGATACGCAGTATTTT

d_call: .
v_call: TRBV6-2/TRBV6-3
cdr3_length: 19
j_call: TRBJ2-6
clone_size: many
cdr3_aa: CAISDGTVGVETGANVLTF
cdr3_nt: TGTGCCATTTCGGATGGAACTGTGGGGGTGGAAACAGGGGCCAACGTCCTGACTTTC

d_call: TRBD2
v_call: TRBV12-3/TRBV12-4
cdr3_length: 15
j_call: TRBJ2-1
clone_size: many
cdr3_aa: CASSLAVHSYNEQFF
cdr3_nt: TGTGCCAGCAGTCTAGCGGTTCACTCCTACAATGAGCAGTTCTTC

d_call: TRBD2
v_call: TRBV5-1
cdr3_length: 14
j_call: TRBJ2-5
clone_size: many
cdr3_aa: CASSSGLAEETQYF
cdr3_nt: TGCGCCAGCAGCTCCGGACTAGCGGAAGAGACCCAGTACTTC

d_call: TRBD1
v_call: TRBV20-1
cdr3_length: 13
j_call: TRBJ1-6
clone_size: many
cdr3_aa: CSARENAGGPLHF
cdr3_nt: TGCAGTGCTAGAGAGAACGCAGGGGGCCCCCTCCACTTT

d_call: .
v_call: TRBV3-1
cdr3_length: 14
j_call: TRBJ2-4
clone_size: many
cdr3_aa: CASSQVGQGNIQYF
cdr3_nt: TGTGCCAGCAGCCAAGTTGGGCAGGGAAACATTCAGTACTTC

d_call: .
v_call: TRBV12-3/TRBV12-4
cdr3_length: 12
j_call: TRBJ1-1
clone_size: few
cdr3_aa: CASSLSHTEAFF
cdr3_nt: TGTGCCAGCAGTTTATCTCACACTGAAGCTTTCTTT

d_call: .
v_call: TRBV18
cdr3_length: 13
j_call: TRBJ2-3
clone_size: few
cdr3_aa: CASSLPGADTQYF
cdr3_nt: TGTGCCAGCTCACTACCAGGGGCAGATACGCAGTATTTT

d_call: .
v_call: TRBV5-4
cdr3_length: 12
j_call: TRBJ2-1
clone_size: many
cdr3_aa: CASSFGGNEQFF
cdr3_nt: TGTGCCAGCAGCTTTGGGGGGAATGAGCAGTTCTTC

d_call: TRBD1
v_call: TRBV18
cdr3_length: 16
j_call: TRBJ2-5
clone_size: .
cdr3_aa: CASSPLPGQGKETQYF
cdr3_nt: TGTGCCAGCTCACCACTTCCTGGACAGGGTAAAGAGACCCAGTACTTC

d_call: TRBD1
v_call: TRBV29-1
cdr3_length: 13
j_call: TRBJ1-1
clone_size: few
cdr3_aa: CSARDRGNTEAFF
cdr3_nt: TGCAGCGCCCGGGACAGGGGTAACACTGAAGCTTTCTTT

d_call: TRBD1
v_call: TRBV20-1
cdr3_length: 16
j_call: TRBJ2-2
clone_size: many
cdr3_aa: CSAPQSTGPGTGELFF
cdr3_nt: TGCAGTGCTCCTCAGTCGACAGGGCCGGGGACCGGGGAGCTGTTTTTT

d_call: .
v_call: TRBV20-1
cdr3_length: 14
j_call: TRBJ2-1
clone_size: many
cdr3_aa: CSAGRMSSYNEQFF
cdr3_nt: TGCAGTGCTGGACGGATGAGCTCCTACAATGAGCAGTTCTTC

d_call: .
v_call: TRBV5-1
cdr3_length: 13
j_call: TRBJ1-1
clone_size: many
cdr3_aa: CASSRYENTEAFF
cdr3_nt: TGCGCCAGCAGTCGGTACGAGAACACTGAAGCTTTCTTT

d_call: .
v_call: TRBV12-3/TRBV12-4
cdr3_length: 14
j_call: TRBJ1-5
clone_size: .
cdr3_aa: CASSTQGSGQPQHF
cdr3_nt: TGTGCCAGCAGTACACAGGGCTCAGGTCAGCCCCAGCATTTT

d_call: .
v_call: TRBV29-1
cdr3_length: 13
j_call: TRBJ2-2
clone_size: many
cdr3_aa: CSVVTSFTGELFF
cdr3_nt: TGCAGCGTTGTAACATCCTTCACCGGGGAGCTGTTTTTT

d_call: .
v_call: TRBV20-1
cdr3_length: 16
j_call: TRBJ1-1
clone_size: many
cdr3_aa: CSALRREAGHTTEAFF
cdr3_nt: TGCAGTGCGCTAAGGAGGGAGGCAGGGCACACCACTGAAGCTTTCTTT

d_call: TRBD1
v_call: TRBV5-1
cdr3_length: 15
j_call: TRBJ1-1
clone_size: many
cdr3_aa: CASSLQGGRNTEAFF
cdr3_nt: TGCGCCAGCAGCTTGCAGGGGGGGAGGAACACTGAAGCTTTCTTT

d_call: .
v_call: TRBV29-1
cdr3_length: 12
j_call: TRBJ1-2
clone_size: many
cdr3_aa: CSASWATWGYTF
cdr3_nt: TGCAGCGCGAGCTGGGCGACATGGGGCTACACCTTC

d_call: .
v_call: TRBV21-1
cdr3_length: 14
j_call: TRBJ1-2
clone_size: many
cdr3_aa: CASSKGQFNYGYTF
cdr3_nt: TGTGCCAGCAGCAAAGGACAGTTTAACTATGGCTACACCTTC

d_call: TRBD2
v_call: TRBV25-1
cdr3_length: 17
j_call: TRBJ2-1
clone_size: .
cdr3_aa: CASSESPTSGSGNEQFF
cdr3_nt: TGTGCCAGCAGTGAATCACCGACTAGCGGGTCCGGCAATGAGCAGTTCTTC

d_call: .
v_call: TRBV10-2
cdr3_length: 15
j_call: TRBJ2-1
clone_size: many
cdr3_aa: CASSEDGGFYNEQFF
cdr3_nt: TGCGCCAGCAGTGAAGACGGGGGCTTTTACAATGAGCAGTTCTTC

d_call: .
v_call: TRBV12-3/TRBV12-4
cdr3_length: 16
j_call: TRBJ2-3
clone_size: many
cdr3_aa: CASSQPGRELADTQYF
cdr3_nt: TGTGCCAGCAGCCAGCCCGGACGTGAGTTGGCAGATACGCAGTATTTT

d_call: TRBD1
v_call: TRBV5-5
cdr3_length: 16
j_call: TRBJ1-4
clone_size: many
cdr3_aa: CASSLATGTGGEKLFF
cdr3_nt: TGTGCCAGCAGCTTGGCCACCGGGACAGGAGGTGAAAAACTGTTTTTT

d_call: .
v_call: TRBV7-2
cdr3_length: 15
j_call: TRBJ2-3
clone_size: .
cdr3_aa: CASSLTPRGFDTQYF
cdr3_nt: TGTGCCAGCAGCTTAACCCCCCGTGGATTCGATACGCAGTATTTT

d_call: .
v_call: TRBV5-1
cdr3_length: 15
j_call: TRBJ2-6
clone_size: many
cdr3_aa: CASSLLASGANVLTF
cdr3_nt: TGCGCCAGCAGCTTGCTGGCTTCTGGGGCCAACGTCCTGACTTTC

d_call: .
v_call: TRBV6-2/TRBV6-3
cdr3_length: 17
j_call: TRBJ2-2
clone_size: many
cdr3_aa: CASSYSEWGRSTGELFF
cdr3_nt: TGTGCCAGCAGTTACTCGGAATGGGGCCGTAGCACCGGGGAGCTGTTTTTT

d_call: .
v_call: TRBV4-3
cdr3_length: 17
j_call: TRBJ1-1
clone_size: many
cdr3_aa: CASSQDGGPRVLFEAFF
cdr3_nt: TGCGCCAGCAGCCAAGATGGGGGGCCTAGGGTGTTATTTGAAGCTTTCTTT

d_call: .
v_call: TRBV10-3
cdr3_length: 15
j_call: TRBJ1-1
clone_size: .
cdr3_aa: CAISESRDGNTEAFF
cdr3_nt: TGTGCCATCAGTGAGTCCCGGGACGGGAACACTGAAGCTTTCTTT

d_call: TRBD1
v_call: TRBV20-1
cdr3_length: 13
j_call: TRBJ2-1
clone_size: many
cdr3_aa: CSAKDRGYNEQFF
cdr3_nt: TGCAGTGCTAAAGACAGGGGATACAATGAGCAGTTCTTC

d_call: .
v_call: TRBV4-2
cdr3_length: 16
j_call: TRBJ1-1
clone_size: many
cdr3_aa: CASSQAMGRAGTEAFF
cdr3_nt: TGTGCCAGCAGCCAAGCCATGGGGCGGGCGGGCACTGAAGCTTTCTTT

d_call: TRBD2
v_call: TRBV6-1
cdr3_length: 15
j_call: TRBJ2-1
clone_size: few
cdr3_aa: CASSPLAVAYNEQFF
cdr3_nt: TGTGCCAGCAGTCCCCTAGCGGTAGCCTACAATGAGCAGTTCTTC

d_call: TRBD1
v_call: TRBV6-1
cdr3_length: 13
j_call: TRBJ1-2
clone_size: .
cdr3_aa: CASSKRQGAGYTF
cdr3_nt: TGTGCCAGCAGTAAACGACAGGGGGCTGGCTACACCTTC

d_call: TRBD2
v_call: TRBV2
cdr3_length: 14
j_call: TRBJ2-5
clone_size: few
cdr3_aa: CASASGTFQETQYF
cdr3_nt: TGTGCCAGCGCTAGCGGAACCTTCCAAGAGACCCAGTACTTC

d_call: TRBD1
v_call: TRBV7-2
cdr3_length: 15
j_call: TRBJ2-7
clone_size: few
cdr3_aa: CASTLGQGASYEQYF
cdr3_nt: TGTGCCAGCACCTTAGGACAGGGTGCCTCCTACGAGCAGTACTTC

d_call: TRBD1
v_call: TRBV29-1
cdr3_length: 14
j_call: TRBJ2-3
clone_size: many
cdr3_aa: CSVARTGISDTQYF
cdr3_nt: TGCAGCGTTGCAAGGACAGGGATTTCAGATACGCAGTATTTT

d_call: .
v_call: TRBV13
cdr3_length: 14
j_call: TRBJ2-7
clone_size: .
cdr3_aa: CASSLGRWGDEQYF
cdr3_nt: TGTGCCAGCAGCTTGGGTCGTTGGGGGGACGAGCAGTACTTC